Detailed here is one T cell receptor beta chain. Its antigen is unknown. Looked up from germline, CDR1 is MNHEY and CDR2 is SVGAGI. V trimming: 2 bases; J trimming: 7 bases; junction bases outside the gene matches: 5. The CDR3 is 15 amino acids. From the RACE reads, TCRdb called clonotypes with MiXCR, one entry per CDR3 protein. The data show approximately 90,000 distinct CDR3 sequences, 8% to 11% seen once. This record belongs to a study of human T cells and chemical hapten exposure. Findings of the study overall: Healthy individuals' immune responses may differ from those of donors, who had alopecia. No change in TCRs above 1 in 1000 frequency was produced by DPC sensitization.

Time point meaning: patch test 1, 2 weeks after DPC sensitization. Indicated treatment: therapeutic diphenylcyclopropenone sensitization with weekly scalp DPC. The TCR comes from a middle-aged man with alopecia areata. Some clones in this sample may be carry-over from other donors' samples. The sample was whole blood, taken in connection with sensitization to the hapten diphenylcyclopropenone (DPC). The rearrangement links TRBV6-5 to TRBJ1-2, with 12 bases fitting TRBD1. In nucleotides, the CDR3 is TGTGCCAGCAGTTACAGGGGACAGGGGGCTTTTGGCTACACCTTC. Translation gives CASSYRGQGAFGYTF.